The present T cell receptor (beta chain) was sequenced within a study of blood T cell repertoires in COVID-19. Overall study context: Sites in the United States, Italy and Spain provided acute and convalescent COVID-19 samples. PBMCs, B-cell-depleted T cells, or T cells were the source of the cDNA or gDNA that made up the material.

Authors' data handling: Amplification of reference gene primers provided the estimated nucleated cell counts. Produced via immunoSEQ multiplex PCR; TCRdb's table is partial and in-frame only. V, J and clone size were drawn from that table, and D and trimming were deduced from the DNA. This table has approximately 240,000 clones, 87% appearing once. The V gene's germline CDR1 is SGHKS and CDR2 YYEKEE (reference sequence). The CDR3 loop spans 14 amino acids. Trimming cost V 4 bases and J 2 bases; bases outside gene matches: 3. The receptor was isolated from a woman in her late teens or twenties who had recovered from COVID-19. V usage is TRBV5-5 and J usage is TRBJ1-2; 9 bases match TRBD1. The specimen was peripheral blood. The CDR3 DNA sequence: TGTGCCAGCAGCCGGACAGGGGTGAACTATGGCTACACCTTC. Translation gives CASSRTGVNYGYTF.